Shown below are 23 T cell receptor beta chains from a single sample sequenced in a study of blood T cell repertoires in COVID-19. Clones were sequenced by immunoSEQ multiplex PCR, and TCRdb holds only the in-frame ones, with some missing. The sample consists of about 190,000 clones, roughly 78% of them appearing once. Sequencing used peripheral blood. These receptors all stem from a woman aged 80 or older with active or convalescent COVID-19.

This rearrangement joins TRBV3-1 (or the pseudogene TRBV3-2) to TRBJ1-1, with D possibly being TRBD1 (6 bases). The CDR3 has 14 amino acids. The V end was cut by 4 bases, the J end by 1 base, with 10 bases between. Germline lookup yields CDR1 LGHDT and CDR2 YNNKEL (reference sequence). CDR3 sequence reads: CASSPQGRNTEAFF. CDR3 coding DNA: TGTGCCAGCAGCCCCCAGGGGCGGAACACTGAAGCTTTCTTT.

V usage is TRBV19 and J usage is TRBJ2-3, with a tentative D call TRBD2 (5 bases). V shed 10 bases and J shed 0 bases, with 11 bases lying between them. CDR3 length equals 13 residues. Germline V gene sequence: CDR1 LNHDA, CDR2 SQIVND (reference sequence). The CDR3 DNA sequence: TGTGCCACTGGGAGTGGTAGCACAGATACGCAGTATTTT. Translation: CATGSGSTDTQYF.

This chain joins TRBV20-1 and TRBJ2-7, with TRBD1 identical over 9 bases. This CDR3 has 15 residues. The ends lost 3 bases at V and 3 bases at J; junction bases unmatched: 9. Germline V CDR1 and CDR2: DFQATT, SNEGSKA (reference sequence). The CDR3 region has the DNA TGCAGTGCTAGTGTTGGACAGGGGTTTCGCTACGAGCAGTACTTC. Amino acids: CSASVGQGFRYEQYF.

V and J are TRBV5-6 and TRBJ2-5; the match to TRBD1 covers 12 bases. This CDR3 comprises 16 residues. V dropped 4 bases and J dropped 5; count of bases not matched to a gene: 9. The germline CDR1 and CDR2 sequences are SGHDT and YYEEEE. CDR3 protein: CASSVGGTGGWETQYF. CDR3 DNA sequence: TGTGCCAGCAGCGTTGGAGGGACAGGGGGCTGGGAGACCCAGTACTTC.

The V gene is TRBV19, the J gene TRBJ2-5; the match to TRBD1 covers 10 bases. The CDR3 has 14 amino acids. The trim removed 3 bases at V and 4 bases at J, leaving 2 bases unmatched. In germline, CDR1 is LNHDA, CDR2 SQIVND (reference sequence). In nucleotides, the CDR3 is TGTGCCAGTAGTATGTGGGACAGGGGAGAGACCCAGTACTTC. Protein: CASSMWDRGETQYF.

The J gene is TRBJ2-1, the V gene TRBV20-1; D uncertain. V was shortened by 2 bases and J by 8 bases, with 7 bases between the two germline ends. This CDR3 has 11 residues. The germline V gene has CDR1 DFQATT and CDR2 SNEGSKA (reference sequence). The CDR3, as DNA: TGCAGTGCTAGACTCTCTCATGAGCAGTTCTTC. Its protein product is CSARLSHEQFF.

The chain carries TRBV6-1 and TRBJ1-5; the D is unclear. The CDR3 contains 15 residues. Germline lookup yields CDR1 MNHNS and CDR2 SASEGT. Trimming left V 2 bases short and J 4 bases short, with 12 bases between. The CDR3 region has the DNA TGTGCCAGCAGTGAATTTTATTCCGGTAATCAGCCCCAGCATTTT. It codes for CASSEFYSGNQPQHF.

This chain links TRBV6-5 with TRBJ2-6; D may be TRBD1 (5 bases). With 6 bases removed from V and 2 bases from J, the gap between germline ends came to 8 bases. The germline CDR1 and CDR2 sequences are MNHEY and SVGAGI. The CDR3 is 14 residues long. CDR3 sequence reads: CASRATAGANVLTF. The CDR3 DNA follows: TGTGCCAGCAGGGCGACAGCTGGGGCCAACGTCCTGACTTTC.

The chain is built from TRBV10-2 and TRBJ1-2; D is perhaps TRBD1 (5 bases). Germline CDR1 WSHSY, CDR2 SAAADI. The CDR3 consists of 13 residues. Trimming pared 6 bases from V and 6 bases from J, leaving 14 bases between. This CDR3 reads CASSHLGGDGYTF. In nucleotides, the CDR3 is TGCGCCAGCAGCCATTTGGGGGGGGATGGCTACACCTTC.

The J gene is TRBJ2-3, the V gene TRBV3-1 (or the pseudogene TRBV3-2); TRBD2 matches 14 bases. This CDR3 has 15 amino acids. In germline, CDR1 is LGHDT, CDR2 YNNKEL (reference sequence). J gave up 14 bases and V 4 bases, and 11 bases lay outside the gene matches. CDR3 DNA: TGTGCCAGCAGCCGCATCGGACTAGCGGGGGGTACTTGGTATTTT. Its translation is CASSRIGLAGGTWYF.

This clone was picked up a small number of times. This chain joins TRBV27 and TRBJ1-1; 8 nucleotides match TRBD1. This CDR3 has 15 residues. CDR1 MNHEY and CDR2 SMNVEV come from the germline V gene (reference sequence). The junction had 7 bases not matched to a gene; V was cut back by 4 bases and J by 3 bases. The CDR3 reads CASSSRTGTYTEAFF. For the CDR3, the DNA is TGTGCCAGCAGTTCCAGGACAGGGACCTACACTGAAGCTTTCTTT.

This chain joins TRBV4-3 and TRBJ1-2; possibly TRBD1 for D (5 bases). Trimming took 0 bases from V and 8 from J, leaving 13 bases between them. CDR3 length: 14 amino acids. In germline, CDR1 is LGHNA, CDR2 YSLEER. This chain's CDR3 is CASSQDRGVRGYTF. DNA of the CDR3: TGCGCCAGCAGCCAAGATCGGGGGGTTCGGGGCTACACCTTC.

This sequence joins TRBV7-8 and TRBJ1-3; TRBD1 matches at 9 bases. Germline CDR1 reads SGHVS; CDR2 reads FQNEAQ. J was trimmed by 4 bases and V by 6 bases; bases with no gene match: 7. The CDR3 runs 15 residues. This CDR3 is CASRSTGGVGNTIYF. In DNA form, the CDR3 reads TGTGCCAGCAGATCTACAGGGGGCGTCGGAAACACCATATATTTT.

The chain combines TRBV19 with TRBJ2-7; 9 nucleotides line up with TRBD2. Germline trimming cut 8 bases from V and 4 bases from J; bases unmatched to any gene: 9. The CDR3 covers 14 residues. The germline V gene has CDR1 LNHDA and CDR2 SQIVND (reference sequence). DNA of the CDR3: TGTGCCAGTCCCTCCGCTAGCGGGGAGTACGAGCAGTACTTC. This gives the protein CASPSASGEYEQYF.

The chain employs TRBV5-1 and TRBJ2-1; 9 nucleotides agree with TRBD2. Per the germline V gene, CDR1 is SGHRS and CDR2 is YFSETQ. Trimming cost V 0 bases and J 0 bases; bases outside gene matches: 1. The length of the CDR3 is 16 residues. CDR3 nucleotide sequence: TGCGCCAGCAGCTTGGAGCGGGGGGTCTCCTACAATGAGCAGTTCTTC. It is translated as CASSLERGVSYNEQFF. Using reference TRBV5-1 and TRBJ2-1 for the parts outside the CDR3, the full variable domain is KAGVTQTPRYLIKTRGQQVTLSCSPISGHRSVSWYQQTPGQGLQFLFEYFSETQRNKGNFPGRFSGRQFSNSRSEMNVSTLELGDSALYLCASSLERGVSYNEQFFGPGTRLTVL.

As DNA, the CDR3 is TGTGCCAGTAGGTTGGGCGACCAGAACACTGAAGCTTTCTTT. It yields the protein CASRLGDQNTEAFF. The rearrangement uses TRBV19 and TRBJ1-1; no clear D. V shed 6 bases and J shed 1 base, with 12 bases lying between them. In germline, CDR1 is LNHDA, CDR2 SQIVND (reference sequence). The CDR3 is made up of 14 amino acids. Using reference TRBV19 and TRBJ1-1 for the parts outside the CDR3, the full variable domain is DGGITQSPKYLFRKEGQNVTLSCEQNLNHDAMYWYRQDPGQGLRLIYYSQIVNDFQKGDIAEGYSVSREKKESFPLTVTSAQKNPTAFYLCASRLGDQNTEAFFGQGTRLTVV.

This chain joins TRBV6-5 and TRBJ2-5; TRBD1 matches 7 bases. Germline V gene lookup returns CDR1 MNHEY and CDR2 SVGAGI. This CDR3 spans 14 amino acids. V shed 7 bases, J shed 4 bases, and the junction held 9 bases outside the gene matches. CDR3 bases: TGTGCCAGCATCGCAGGGGGTGATTCAGAGACCCAGTACTTC. This sequence encodes CASIAGGDSETQYF.

The rearrangement joins TRBV6-4 to TRBJ1-5; D perhaps matches TRBD1 (5 bases). Germline values: CDR1 MRHNA, CDR2 SNTAGT. V shed 5 bases and J shed 10 bases, with 15 bases lying between them. This CDR3 region has 13 residues. CDR3 sequence (DNA): TGTGCCAGCAGTCTGCAGGGTGGGGCACCCCAGCATTTT. This translates into CASSLQGGAPQHF.

On this clone: Other DNA sequences in the sample encode the same CDR3. The chain couples TRBV7-6 to TRBJ2-5; 12 nucleotides agree with TRBD2. The V gene's germline CDR1 is SGHVS and CDR2 FNYEAQ. Unmatched junction bases numbered 2, after V lost 1 base and J lost 2 bases. The CDR3 covers 16 residues. The CDR3 region is CASSLGGTSGQETQYF. The CDR3 DNA reads TGTGCCAGCAGCTTAGGCGGGACTAGCGGGCAAGAGACCCAGTACTTC.

This chain uses TRBV18 with TRBJ2-6; TRBD1 is a possible D gene (5 bases). Trimming stripped 5 bases from V and 0 bases from J, with 14 bases between. Per the germline V gene, CDR1 is KGHSH and CDR2 is LQKENI. This CDR3 has 17 residues. DNA of the CDR3: TGTGCCAGCTCAACGACAGCTACCCTCTCTGGGGCCAACGTCCTGACTTTC. Protein sequence: CASSTTATLSGANVLTF.

The J gene is TRBJ1-5, the V gene TRBV19, with D perhaps matching TRBD1 (6 bases). CDR3 length: 13 residues. Trimming left V 9 bases short and J 3 bases short, with 12 bases between. The germline V gene encodes CDR1 LNHDA and CDR2 SQIVND (reference sequence). The CDR3 DNA reads TGTGCCAGCCACGGGACAAACAATCAGCCCCAGCATTTT. Translated, it gives CASHGTNNQPQHF.

V is TRBV6-5 and J is TRBJ1-2, with D hard to call. The length of the CDR3 is 13 residues. Germline assignment: CDR1 MNHEY and CDR2 SVGAGI. V was cut by 6 bases and J by 2 bases, with 10 bases left in between. The CDR3 protein is CASRTTRNYGYTF. CDR3 nucleotides: TGTGCCAGCAGAACGACAAGGAACTATGGCTACACCTTC.

The CDR3 DNA sequence: TGTGCCAGTAGTCCCCGGGGGAGCGGGGGAGGCACAGATACGCAGTATTTT. Its protein product is CASSPRGSGGGTDTQYF. The chain employs TRBV19 and TRBJ2-3; TRBD2 matches at 8 bases. This CDR3 region has 17 residues. Germline V gene lookup returns CDR1 LNHDA and CDR2 SQIVND (reference sequence). Trimming took 5 bases from V and 1 from J; bases not matched to a gene: 11.